The entry that follows covers one TCR beta chain sequence. Described time point: blood at routine non-recurrence follow-up after resection. TCRdb re-analysed the 5' RACE reads in MiXCR, keeping a single row per CDR3 protein. The sample has 20,000 to 30,000 distinct CDR3 sequences, around 9.7% seen once. This CDR3 is 12 amino acids long. Germline lookup yields CDR1 LNHNV and CDR2 YYDKDF (reference sequence). V was cut by 0 bases and J by 9 bases, with 9 bases left in between. The data were taken from a study of spatial heterogeneity in lung cancer. V and J are TRBV15 and TRBJ2-7; D ambiguous. The material sequenced was PBMCs, taken at follow-up. The sequence was obtained from a male donor with early-stage non-small cell lung cancer. This CDR3 reads CATSRDEIRQYF. The CDR3 DNA sequence: TGTGCCACCAGCAGAGACGAAATTCGGCAGTACTTC.